The T cell receptor beta chain under discussion was sequenced for a study of breast tumors, draining lymph nodes, adjacent tissues. Breast cancer patients provided tissue from their axillary draining lymph nodes. Trimming at V came to 4 bases and at J to 9 bases, leaving 8 bases not matched to a gene. CDR1 MNHEY and CDR2 SVGAGI come from the germline V gene. This CDR3 region has 14 residues. TCRdb reprocessed the multiplex PCR reads with MiXCR, giving one entry per CDR3 protein. The sample consists of approximately 210,000 distinct CDR3 sequences, under 40% of them appearing once. Of note for this clonotype: The antigen is undetermined.

Study-wide findings and caveats: The data were judged consistent with most tumor T cells coming from lymph node and expanding in tumor. Tumor repertoires ranked between lymph nodes and nontumor tissue in diversity, with V and J gene preferences. That most tumor T cells come from lymph nodes remained unproven. Tumor and nontumor repertoires were significantly more similar in luminal-like than in basal-like breast cancer.

Sequencing was carried out using axillary lymph node tissue. The receptor comes from a female donor with breast cancer. Some clones in this sample may be carry-over from other donors' samples. V is TRBV6-5 and J is TRBJ2-4; 8 positions match TRBD1. The CDR3 loop reads CASSLIGTGLIQYF. In nucleotides, the CDR3 is TGTGCCAGCAGTTTGATCGGGACAGGCCTCATTCAGTACTTC.